In this sample, the clone carrying this TCR beta chain turned up a few times. As yet, its antigen is unknown. The data originate from a study of T cell responses to AZD1222 COVID-19 vaccine. Study-wide points: CD4 TCRs associated with vaccination spanned spike, dominating at 160-218 and 743-854. Spike-specific TCR breadth rose after two AZD1222 doses, and depth rose as well.

Assay: immunoSEQ multiplex PCR; the TCRdb copy retains only in-frame clones and omits some. The sample consists of roughly 85,000 clones, about 86% of them appearing once. The CDR3 extends over 13 amino acids. Germline V lookup: CDR1 LNHDA, CDR2 SQIVND (reference sequence). V was pared by 9 bases and J by 1 base, with 12 bases between. J is TRBJ1-2 and V is TRBV19; D is uncertain. The source material was peripheral blood, sampled on day 0 of AZD1222 vaccination. This TCR came from an adult in good health. The DNA for the CDR3 is TGTGCCAGCCGGCGCGGGATTAACTATGGCTACACCTTC. Its translation is CASRRGINYGYTF.